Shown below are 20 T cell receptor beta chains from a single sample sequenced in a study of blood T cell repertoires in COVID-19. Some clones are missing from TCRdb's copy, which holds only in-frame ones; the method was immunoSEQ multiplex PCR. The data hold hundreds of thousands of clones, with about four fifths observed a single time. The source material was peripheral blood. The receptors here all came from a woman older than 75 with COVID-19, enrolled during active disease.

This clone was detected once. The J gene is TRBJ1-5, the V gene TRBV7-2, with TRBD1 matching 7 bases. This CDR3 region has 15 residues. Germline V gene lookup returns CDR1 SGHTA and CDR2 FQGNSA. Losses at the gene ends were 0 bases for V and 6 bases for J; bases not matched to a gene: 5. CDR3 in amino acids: CASSLADRAGQPQHF. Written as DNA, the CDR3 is TGTGCCAGCAGCTTAGCCGACAGGGCGGGTCAGCCCCAGCATTTT. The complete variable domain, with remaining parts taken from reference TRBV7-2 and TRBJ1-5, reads GAGVSQSPSNKVTEKGKDVELRCDPISGHTALYWYRQSLGQGLEFLIYFQGNSAPDKSGLPSDRFSAERTGGSVSTLTIQRTQQEDSAVYLCASSLADRAGQPQHFGDGTRLSIL.

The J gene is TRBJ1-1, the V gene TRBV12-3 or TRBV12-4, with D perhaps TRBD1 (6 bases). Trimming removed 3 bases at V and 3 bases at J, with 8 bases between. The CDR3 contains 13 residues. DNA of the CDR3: TGTGCCAGCAGTTTTGCAGGGGACACTGAAGCTTTCTTT. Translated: CASSFAGDTEAFF.

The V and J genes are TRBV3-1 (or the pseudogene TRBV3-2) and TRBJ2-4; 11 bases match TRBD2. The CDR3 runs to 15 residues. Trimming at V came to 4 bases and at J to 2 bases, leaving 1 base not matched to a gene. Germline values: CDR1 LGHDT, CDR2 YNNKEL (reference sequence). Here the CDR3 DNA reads TGTGCCAGCAGCCTAGCGGGAGGGACCAAAAACATTCAGTACTTC. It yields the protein CASSLAGGTKNIQYF.

The CDR3 bases are TGTGCCAGCAGTTTAGACAGGACCCAGCGTGGCTACACCTTC. Translated, it gives CASSLDRTQRGYTF. The chain links TRBV27 to TRBJ1-2; weak D call: TRBD1 (6 bases). This CDR3 is built from 14 residues. Germline CDR1 and CDR2: MNHEY and SMNVEV (reference sequence). V was trimmed by 2 bases and J by 7 bases, leaving 14 bases between them.

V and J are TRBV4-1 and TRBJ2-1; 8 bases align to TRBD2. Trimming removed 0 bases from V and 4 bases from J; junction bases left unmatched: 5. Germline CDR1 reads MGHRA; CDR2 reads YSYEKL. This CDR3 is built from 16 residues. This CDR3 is CASSQDLLADYNEQFF. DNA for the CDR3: TGCGCCAGCAGCCAAGATCTACTAGCGGATTACAATGAGCAGTTCTTC.

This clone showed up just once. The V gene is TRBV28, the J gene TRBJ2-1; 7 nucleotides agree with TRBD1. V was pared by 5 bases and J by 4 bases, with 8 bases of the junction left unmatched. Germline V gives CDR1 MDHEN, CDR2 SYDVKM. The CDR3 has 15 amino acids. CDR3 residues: CASSKGQLLYNEQFF. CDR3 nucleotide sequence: TGTGCCAGCAGTAAGGGACAGCTGCTTTACAATGAGCAGTTCTTC.

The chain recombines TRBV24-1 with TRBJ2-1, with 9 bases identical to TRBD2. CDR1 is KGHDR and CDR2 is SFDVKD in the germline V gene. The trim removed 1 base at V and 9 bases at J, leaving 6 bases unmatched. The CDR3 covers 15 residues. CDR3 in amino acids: CATSDFAGGRVEQFF. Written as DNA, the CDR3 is TGTGCCACCAGTGATTTTGCGGGAGGGCGGGTTGAGCAGTTCTTC.

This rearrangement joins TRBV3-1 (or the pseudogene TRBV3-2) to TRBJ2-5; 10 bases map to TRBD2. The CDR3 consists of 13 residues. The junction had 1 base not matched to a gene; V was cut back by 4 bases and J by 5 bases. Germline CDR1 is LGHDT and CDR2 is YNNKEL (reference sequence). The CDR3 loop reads CASSPLAGETQYF. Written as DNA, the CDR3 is TGTGCCAGCAGCCCACTAGCGGGGGAGACCCAGTACTTC.

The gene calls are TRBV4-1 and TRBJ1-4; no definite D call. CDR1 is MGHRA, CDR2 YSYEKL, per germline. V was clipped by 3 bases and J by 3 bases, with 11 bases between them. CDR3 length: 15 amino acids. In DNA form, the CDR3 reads TGCGCCAGCAGCCAGCACGCAGTTGCTAATGAAAAACTGTTTTTT. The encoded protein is CASSQHAVANEKLFF.

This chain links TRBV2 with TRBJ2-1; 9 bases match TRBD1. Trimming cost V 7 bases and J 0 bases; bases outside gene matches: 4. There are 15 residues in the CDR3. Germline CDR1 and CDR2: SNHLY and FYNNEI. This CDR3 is CASTLDRGSYNEQFF. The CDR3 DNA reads TGTGCCAGCACCCTGGACAGGGGCTCCTACAATGAGCAGTTCTTC.

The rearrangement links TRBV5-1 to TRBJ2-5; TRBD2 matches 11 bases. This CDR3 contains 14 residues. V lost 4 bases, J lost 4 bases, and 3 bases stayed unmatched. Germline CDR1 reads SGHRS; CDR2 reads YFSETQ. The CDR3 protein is CASSMTSGVETQYF. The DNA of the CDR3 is TGCGCCAGCAGCATGACTAGCGGGGTAGAGACCCAGTACTTC.

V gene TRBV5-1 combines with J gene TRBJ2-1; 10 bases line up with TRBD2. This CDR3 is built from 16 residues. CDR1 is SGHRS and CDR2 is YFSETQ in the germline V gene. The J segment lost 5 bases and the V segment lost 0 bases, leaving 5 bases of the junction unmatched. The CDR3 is CASSLGSSGGNNEQFF. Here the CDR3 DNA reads TGCGCCAGCAGCTTGGGGAGTAGCGGGGGGAACAATGAGCAGTTCTTC.

The CDR3 protein is CASSLSGLGGNEQFF. The DNA of the CDR3 is TGTGCCAGCAGCTTATCCGGACTAGGAGGCAATGAGCAGTTCTTC. The V and J genes are TRBV7-3 and TRBJ2-1; 7 positions agree with TRBD2. Germline values: CDR1 SGHTA, CDR2 FQGTGA. This CDR3 has 15 amino acids. Trimming cost V 2 bases and J 6 bases; bases outside gene matches: 7. Using reference TRBV7-3 and TRBJ2-1 for the parts outside the CDR3, the full variable domain is GAGVSQTPSNKVTEKGKYVELRCDPISGHTALYWYRQSLGQGPEFLIYFQGTGAADDSGLPNDRFFAVRPEGSVSTLKIQRTERGDSAVYLCASSLSGLGGNEQFFGPGTRLTVL.

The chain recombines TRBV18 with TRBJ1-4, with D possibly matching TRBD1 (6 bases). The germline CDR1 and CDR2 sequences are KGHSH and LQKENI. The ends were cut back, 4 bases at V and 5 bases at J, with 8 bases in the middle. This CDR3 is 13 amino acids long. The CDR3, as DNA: TGTGCCAGCTCACGGACAGTGAATGAAAAACTGTTTTTT. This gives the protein CASSRTVNEKLFF.

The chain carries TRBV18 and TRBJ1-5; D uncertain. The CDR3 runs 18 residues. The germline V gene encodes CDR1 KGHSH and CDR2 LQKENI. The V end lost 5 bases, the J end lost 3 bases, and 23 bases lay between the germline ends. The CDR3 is CASSSLRLLDKDNQPQHF. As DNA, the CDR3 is TGTGCCAGCTCATCCCTTCGGCTGCTTGACAAAGACAATCAGCCCCAGCATTTT.

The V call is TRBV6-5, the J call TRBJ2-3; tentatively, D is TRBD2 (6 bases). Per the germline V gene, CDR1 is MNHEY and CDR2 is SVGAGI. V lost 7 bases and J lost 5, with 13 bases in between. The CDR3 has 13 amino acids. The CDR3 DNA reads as TGTGCCAGCATAATGCGGGGTAGAGATACGCAGTATTTT. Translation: CASIMRGRDTQYF.

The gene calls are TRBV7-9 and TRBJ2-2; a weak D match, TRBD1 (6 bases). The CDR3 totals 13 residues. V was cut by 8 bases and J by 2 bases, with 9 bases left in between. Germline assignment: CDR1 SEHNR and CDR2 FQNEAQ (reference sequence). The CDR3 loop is CASQQGNTGELFF. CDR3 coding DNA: TGTGCCAGCCAACAGGGAAACACCGGGGAGCTGTTTTTT.

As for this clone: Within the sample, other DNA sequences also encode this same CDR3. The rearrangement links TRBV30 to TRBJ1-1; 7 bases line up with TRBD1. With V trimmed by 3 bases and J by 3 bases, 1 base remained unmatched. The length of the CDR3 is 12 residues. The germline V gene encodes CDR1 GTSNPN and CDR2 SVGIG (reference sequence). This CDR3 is CAWSDRDTEAFF. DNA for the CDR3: TGTGCCTGGAGCGACAGGGACACTGAAGCTTTCTTT.

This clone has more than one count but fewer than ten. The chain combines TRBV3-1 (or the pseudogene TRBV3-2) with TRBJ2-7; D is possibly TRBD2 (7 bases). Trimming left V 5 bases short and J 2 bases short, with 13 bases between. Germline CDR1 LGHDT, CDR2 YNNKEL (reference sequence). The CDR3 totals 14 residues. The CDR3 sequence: CASSSRGQPYEQYF. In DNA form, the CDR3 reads TGTGCCAGCAGCTCGCGGGGGCAGCCCTACGAGCAGTACTTC.

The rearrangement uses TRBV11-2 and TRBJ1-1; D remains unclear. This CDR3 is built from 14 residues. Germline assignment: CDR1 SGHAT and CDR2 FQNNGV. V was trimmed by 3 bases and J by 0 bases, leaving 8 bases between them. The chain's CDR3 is CASSFISMNTEAFF. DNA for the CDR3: TGTGCCAGCAGCTTTATTAGCATGAACACTGAAGCTTTCTTT.